This T cell receptor (beta chain) originates from a study of T-cell reconstitution after alpha-beta-depleted transplantation in children (dated by TCRdb to between 2015 and 2016). Study-wide context: Using TCR repertoire profiling, the study quantitatively followed how T-cell immune reconstitution unfolded in children after TCRalphabeta/CD19-depleted allogeneic hematopoietic cell transplantation. What the study reported, not specific to this receptor: In some patients, the high TCRbeta diversity seen at day 60 was put down to recipient T cells and intrathymic progenitors that had survived conditioning. The apparently early alphabetaT-cell count recovery about two months after transplant was reportedly dependent on only several hundred rapidly expanded clones derived from non-depleted graft cells. The frequencies of hyperexpanded clones fell over the following months, and after one year, T-cell counts and TCRbeta diversity were mostly attributed to newly produced T cells.

Germline trimming amounts to 6 bases on V and 8 bases on J, with 4 as the count of junction bases outside the gene matches. Counted from cysteine to phenylalanine, this CDR3 has 12 amino acids. CDR3 DNA is the only sequence kept; it has 36 bases, read in frame from the first base. Libraries were constructed by PCR. Sequencer: Illumina HiSeq 2500. TCR libraries were prepared with molecular barcoding, using unique molecular identifiers to normalize TCRbeta repertoire quantification. Through fastp at Q25 and MiXCR, TCRdb rebuilt clones from the public reads, retaining in-frame beta chains. A single entry per CDR3 protein holds the most common genes and DNA from its merged rows. The sample includes more than 200,000 distinct CDR3 sequences, with approximately 8% observed a single time. The top ten hold roughly a third of the sample. Per the publication, the treatment or condition label means: allogeneic hematopoietic cell transplantation with graft depleted of TCRalphabeta T cells and CD19 B cells. The transplant recipients were children given TCRalphabeta/CD19-depleted allogeneic hematopoietic cell grafts.

This clonotype was observed many times. Which antigen it targets is not known. Base qualities are not provided; no much larger clone lies one nucleotide away. In this chain, TRBV12-3 or TRBV12-4 is recombined with TRBJ2-1; 7 central nucleotides agree with TRBD2. This sequence originates from a male patient aged 2 to 9 who had a stem cell transplant for acute myeloid leukemia, so the T cells may come from the graft donor. This sample comprised PBMCs, mostly from graft donor cells, obtained 360 days after TCRalphabeta/CD19-depleted stem cell transplant. The CDR3 sequence is CASRSSGDEQFF. The sequenced DNA is TGTGCCAGCAGATCTAGCGGCGATGAGCAGTTCTTC.